A single T cell receptor (beta chain) is shown here with its context. The antigen is undetermined. This sample stems from a study of T-cell memory formation after mild COVID-19. Germline V gene lookup returns CDR1 MNHEY and CDR2 SVGAGI. Trimming took 2 bases from V and 2 from J, leaving 9 bases between them. The CDR3 is made up of 14 amino acids. cDNA libraries for TCR alpha and TCR beta, carrying sample barcodes and UMIs, came from 5'RACE with constant-segment primers. TCRdb analysed the 5' RACE reads with MiXCR anew, one entry per CDR3 protein. The sample records approximately 340,000 distinct CDR3 sequences, around a sixth being singletons. Study-level points and caveats: Day 15 to 85 contracting clones showed balanced CD4/CD8; day 15 to 37 expanders favored CD4+. Of the contracting clones, CD4+ ones lay mainly in CM and EM, and CD8+ ones in EMRA. Cross-reactive memory seemingly joined, as some responding clones were found in pre-infection memory.

This clonotype was obtained from a man aged 18 to 30 who had mild COVID-19 (a few samples of this study predate the infection). Cell type and time point are not known. What was sequenced was PBMCs or a T cell subset sorted from them (not recorded which). The rearrangement joins TRBV6-5 to TRBJ1-2, with D perhaps matching TRBD1 (6 bases). In DNA form, the CDR3 reads TGTGCCAGCAGTTACGGGGGGGCGAACTATGGCTACACCTTC. The encoded protein is CASSYGGANYGYTF.